The clone carrying this T cell receptor (beta chain) was seen repeatedly, ten times or more. What it recognizes is unknown. This entry belongs to a study of naive and memory T cell subsets. In germline, CDR1 is DFQATT, CDR2 SNEGSKA (reference sequence). The CDR3 loop spans 13 amino acids. V was clipped by 8 bases and J by 4 bases, with 17 bases between them. From the second PCR step, alpha and beta chains were amplified apart. CD4+ T cell IFNgamma after overnight CMV lysate exposure gave donor CMV status. Study-level findings and limits: Over 95% of naive TCR sequences appeared only once after error correction, unlike memory subsets.

Two oligonucleotides, mixed equimolar, formed the beta constant-region primer covering TRBC1 and TRBC2. A 12-nucleotide UMI and the SP2 primer were added to the cDNA 3' end by oligonucleotide ligation. TCRdb re-derived calls from the UMI-ligation and nested PCR reads in MiXCR, one entry per CDR3 protein. The data hold about 90,000 distinct CDR3 sequences, with roughly 7% observed a single time. The rearrangement links TRBV20-1 to TRBJ2-5, with D tentatively TRBD1 or TRBD2 (6 bases each). The material sequenced was central memory CD4+ T cells from blood. This clonotype was sampled from a human donor in good health. The CDR3 coding sequence is TGCAGTCCTGAGGGCAGGGGAGGAGAGACCCAGTACTTC. Translating it yields CSPEGRGGETQYF.